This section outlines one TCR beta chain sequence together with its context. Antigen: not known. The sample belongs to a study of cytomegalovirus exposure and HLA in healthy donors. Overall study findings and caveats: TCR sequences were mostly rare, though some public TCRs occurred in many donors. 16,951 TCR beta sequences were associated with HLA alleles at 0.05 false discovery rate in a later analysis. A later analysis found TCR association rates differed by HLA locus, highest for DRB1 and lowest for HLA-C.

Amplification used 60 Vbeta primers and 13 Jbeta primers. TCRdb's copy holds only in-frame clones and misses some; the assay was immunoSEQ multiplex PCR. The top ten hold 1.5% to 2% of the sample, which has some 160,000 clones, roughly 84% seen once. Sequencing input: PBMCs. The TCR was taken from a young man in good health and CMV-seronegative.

CDR3 protein: CASSVHKGGNTEAFF. The CDR3 nucleotides read TGTGCCAGCAGCGTCCACAAAGGGGGTAACACTGAAGCTTTCTTT. The chain employs TRBV9 and TRBJ1-1; a weak D match, TRBD1 (6 bases). In germline, CDR1 is SGDLS, CDR2 YYNGEE. V lost 2 bases and J lost 2, with 13 bases in between. This CDR3 contains 15 residues.